This TCR beta chain was captured by sequencing in a study of blood T cell repertoires in COVID-19. In the study overall: Samples representing acute and convalescent COVID-19 were sourced from the United States, Italy and Spain.

TCRdb keeps only in-frame clones here, not all; method: immunoSEQ multiplex PCR. This table has 250,000 or so clones, 87% appearing once. J lost 1 base, V lost 2 bases, and 1 base had no gene match. Germline CDR1 MNHNS, CDR2 SASEGT. CDR3 size: 15 residues. The sequenced material came from peripheral blood. This sequence joins TRBV6-1 and TRBJ2-3; 9 bases are shared with TRBD1. This clonotype was obtained from a woman in her forties who had recovered from COVID-19. The CDR3 loop reads CASSEWDRGTDTQYF. In DNA, the CDR3 is TGTGCCAGCAGTGAATGGGACAGGGGCACAGATACGCAGTATTTT.